These 15 T cell receptor beta chains share one sample of origin, sequenced in a study of blood T cell repertoires in COVID-19. Profiling relied on immunoSEQ multiplex PCR, and the TCRdb table lists in-frame clones only, not all of them. Here the sample spans 190,000 or so clones, under 80% being singletons. The source material was peripheral blood. Every receptor here comes from a man in his forties or fifties who had recovered from COVID-19.

The V call is TRBV4-2, the J call TRBJ2-7, with 9 bases fitting TRBD1. The V gene end was trimmed by 6 bases and the J gene end by 1 base; junction bases not matched to a gene: 7. This CDR3 has 15 amino acids. Germline V gives CDR1 LGHNA, CDR2 YNFKEQ. The CDR3 bases are TGTGCCAGCAGGCAAACGGGACAGGGTTCCTACGAGCAGTACTTC. This gives the protein CASRQTGQGSYEQYF.

V and J are TRBV19 and TRBJ2-1, with D maybe TRBD2 (5 bases). Germline V gene lookup returns CDR1 LNHDA and CDR2 SQIVND (reference sequence). With 9 bases removed from V and 6 bases from J, the gap between germline ends came to 15 bases. This CDR3 is 13 amino acids long. The CDR3 is CASHGSAFNEQFF. In nucleotides, the CDR3 is TGTGCCAGCCATGGGAGCGCGTTCAATGAGCAGTTCTTC. The full variable domain, in which reference TRBV19 and TRBJ2-1 provide the parts outside the CDR3, is DGGITQSPKYLFRKEGQNVTLSCEQNLNHDAMYWYRQDPGQGLRLIYYSQIVNDFQKGDIAEGYSVSREKKESFPLTVTSAQKNPTAFYLCASHGSAFNEQFFGPGTRLTVL.

The chain employs TRBV18 and TRBJ2-3, with TRBD2 matching 9 bases. Germline CDR1 and CDR2: KGHSH and LQKENI. Trimming at V came to 3 bases and at J to 3 bases, leaving 4 bases not matched to a gene. The CDR3 is 15 residues long. The DNA for the CDR3 is TGTGCCAGCTCACCCAACGGACTAGCGACAGATACGCAGTATTTT. Translation: CASSPNGLATDTQYF.

Only one count was recorded for this clone. The chain links TRBV30 to TRBJ1-1; 9 bases are shared with TRBD1. Germline V gene sequence: CDR1 GTSNPN, CDR2 SVGIG (reference sequence). CDR3 length: 13 amino acids. With V trimmed by 2 bases and J by 4 bases, 2 bases remained unmatched. The CDR3 coding sequence is TGTGCCTGGAGTAAGGGACAGGGCACTGAAGCTTTCTTT. It encodes CAWSKGQGTEAFF.

The V call is TRBV19, the J call TRBJ2-7; TRBD2 matches 9 bases. The V and J ends lost 3 bases and 3 bases, in that order; junction bases with no gene match: 6. There are 15 residues in the CDR3. Germline loops: CDR1 LNHDA, CDR2 SQIVND (reference sequence). The CDR3 DNA follows: TGTGCCAGTAGTATCGGCGGCGGGAGGGTCTACGAGCAGTACTTC. Its translation is CASSIGGGRVYEQYF.

This clone was recorded only once. The gene calls are TRBV5-4 and TRBJ1-6, with 8 bases that match TRBD1. Germline V lookup: CDR1 SGHNT, CDR2 YYREEE (reference sequence). V lost 0 bases to trimming and J lost 6 bases; unmatched junction nucleotides: 5. CDR3 length equals 16 residues. CDR3 residues: CASSLGQTGVNSPLHF. DNA for the CDR3: TGTGCCAGCAGCTTGGGACAGACAGGGGTTAATTCACCCCTCCACTTT.

V gene TRBV6-1 combines with J gene TRBJ1-3, with 7 bases lining up with TRBD1. The germline gives CDR1 MNHNS, CDR2 SASEGT. The J segment lost 1 base and the V segment lost 3 bases, leaving 6 bases of the junction unmatched. This CDR3 comprises 16 residues. Here the CDR3 DNA reads TGTGCCAGCAGTGAGACAGGGCTTTGGTCTGGAAACACCATATATTTT. Its translation: CASSETGLWSGNTIYF.

The chain has TRBV28 and TRBJ1-4; TRBD1 matches at 7 bases. There are 15 residues in the CDR3. V dropped 3 bases and J dropped 7; count of bases not matched to a gene: 8. Germline loops: CDR1 MDHEN, CDR2 SYDVKM. CDR3 residues: CASSLGLRGFEKLFF. In DNA form, the CDR3 reads TGTGCCAGCAGTTTGGGGCTCAGGGGGTTTGAAAAACTGTTTTTT.

This chain connects TRBV27 to TRBJ2-3; 14 nucleotides line up with TRBD2. The CDR3 contains 17 residues. The germline CDR1 and CDR2 sequences are MNHEY and SMNVEV (reference sequence). Trimming cost V 9 bases and J 8 bases; bases outside gene matches: 16. The CDR3 protein is CASMTSGRAKLYLTQYF. As DNA, the CDR3 is TGTGCCAGTATGACTAGCGGGAGGGCTAAACTTTACCTTACGCAGTATTTT.

This sequence joins TRBV11-2 and TRBJ2-7; 8 positions agree with TRBD1. Unmatched junction bases numbered 6, after V lost 6 bases and J lost 2 bases. This CDR3 contains 14 residues. Per the germline V gene, CDR1 is SGHAT and CDR2 is FQNNGV. CDR3 sequence: CASSTTGVAYEQYF. The CDR3 DNA is TGTGCCAGCAGTACGACAGGGGTCGCCTACGAGCAGTACTTC.

This CDR3 is CASSRQGADEQYF. In DNA form, the CDR3 reads TGTGCCAGCAGTCGACAGGGAGCGGACGAGCAGTACTTC. The chain is built from TRBV6-4 and TRBJ2-7; 7 bases are a match to TRBD1. The V gene end was trimmed by 5 bases and the J gene end by 5 bases; junction bases not matched to a gene: 6. CDR3 length equals 13 residues. Germline assignment: CDR1 MRHNA and CDR2 SNTAGT.

About this clone itself: Relative to the germline gene, one junction end is altered; a read error may explain this. The chain has TRBV12-3 or TRBV12-4 and TRBJ2-1; 9 bases are a match to TRBD1. This CDR3 spans 11 amino acids. The CDR3 DNA sequence: TGTGCCAGCAGGAACCGGGACAGGGTGCTCTTC. Translation gives CASRNRDRVLF.

The J gene is TRBJ2-1, the V gene TRBV7-2; D call uncertain. The CDR3 length is 14 residues. Germline values: CDR1 SGHTA, CDR2 FQGNSA. V was trimmed by 1 base and J by 3 bases, leaving 7 bases between them. The CDR3 region is CASSLGYGYNEQFF. Written as DNA, the CDR3 is TGTGCCAGCAGCTTAGGTTACGGCTACAATGAGCAGTTCTTC. The full variable domain, rest sourced from reference TRBV7-2 and TRBJ2-1, is GAGVSQSPSNKVTEKGKDVELRCDPISGHTALYWYRQSLGQGLEFLIYFQGNSAPDKSGLPSDRFSAERTGGSVSTLTIQRTQQEDSAVYLCASSLGYGYNEQFFGPGTRLTVL.

This clone was seen only once. The chain joins TRBV11-3 to TRBJ2-5, with TRBD1 matching 8 bases. The germline V gene has CDR1 SGHNT and CDR2 YENEEA. The CDR3 runs to 15 residues. Trimming cost V 3 bases and J 4 bases; bases outside gene matches: 7. In DNA form, the CDR3 reads TGTGCCAGCAGCTTGGGGGATACAGGGGGAGAGACCCAGTACTTC. This gives the protein CASSLGDTGGETQYF.

This clone has just a few counts. This sequence joins TRBV6-5 and TRBJ1-2; TRBD1 matches at 9 bases. The CDR3 spans 13 residues. The germline CDR1 and CDR2 sequences are MNHEY and SVGAGI. J lost 7 bases, V lost 10 bases, and 10 bases had no gene match. The CDR3 bases are TGTGCCATCACCTGGGACAGGGAGGGTGGCTACACCTTC. It codes for CAITWDREGGYTF.